The T cell receptor (beta chain) under discussion was sequenced for a study of cytomegalovirus exposure and HLA in healthy donors. Turning to the study itself: The study placed 70% to 90% of its approximately 400 genotyped donors in the Caucasian-associated ancestry cluster.

This clone was counted only a few times. V trimming: 7 bases; J trimming: 7 bases; junction bases outside the gene matches: 13. The CDR3 length is 15 residues. Germline V gives CDR1 MNHNY, CDR2 SVGAGI (reference sequence). The PCR used 60 Vbeta and 13 Jbeta primers. Assay used: immunoSEQ multiplex PCR; TCRdb lists only in-frame clones, some missing. The sample records about 90,000 clones, approximately 71% being singletons. This TCR was recovered from a woman between 18 and 29 years old in good health and CMV-seropositive. J is TRBJ2-5 and V is TRBV6-6; 9 bases map to TRBD1. The sample taken for sequencing was PBMCs. The CDR3 sequence: CASTAPDRGGGTQYF. The CDR3 bases are TGTGCCAGCACTGCCCCGGACAGGGGTGGGGGGACCCAGTACTTC.